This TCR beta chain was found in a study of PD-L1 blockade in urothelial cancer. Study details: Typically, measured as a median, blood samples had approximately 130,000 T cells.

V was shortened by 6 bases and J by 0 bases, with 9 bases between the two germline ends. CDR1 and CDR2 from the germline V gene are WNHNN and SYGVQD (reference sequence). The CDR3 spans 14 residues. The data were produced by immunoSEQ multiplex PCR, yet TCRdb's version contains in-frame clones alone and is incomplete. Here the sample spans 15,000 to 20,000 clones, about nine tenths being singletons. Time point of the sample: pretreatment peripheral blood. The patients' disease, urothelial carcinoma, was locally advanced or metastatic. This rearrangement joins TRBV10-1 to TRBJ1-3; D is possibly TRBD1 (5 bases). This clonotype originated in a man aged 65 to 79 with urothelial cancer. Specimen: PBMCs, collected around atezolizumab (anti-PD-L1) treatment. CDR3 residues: CASRDTISGNTIYF. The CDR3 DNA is TGCGCCAGCAGGGACACGATCTCTGGAAACACCATATATTTT.